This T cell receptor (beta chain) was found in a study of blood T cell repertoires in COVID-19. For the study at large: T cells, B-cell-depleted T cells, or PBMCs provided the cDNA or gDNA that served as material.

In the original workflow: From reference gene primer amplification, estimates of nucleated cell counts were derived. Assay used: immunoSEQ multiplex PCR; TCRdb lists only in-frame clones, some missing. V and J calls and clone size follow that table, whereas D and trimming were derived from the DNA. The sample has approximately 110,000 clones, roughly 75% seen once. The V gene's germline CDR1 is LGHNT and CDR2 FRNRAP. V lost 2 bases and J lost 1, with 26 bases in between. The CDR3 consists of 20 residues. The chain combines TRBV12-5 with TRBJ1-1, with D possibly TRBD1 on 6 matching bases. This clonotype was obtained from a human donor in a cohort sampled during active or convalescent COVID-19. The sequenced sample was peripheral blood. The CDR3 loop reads CASGLFVGEGVVFENTEAFF. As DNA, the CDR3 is TGTGCTAGTGGTTTGTTCGTGGGGGAGGGGGTGGTATTCGAGAACACTGAAGCTTTCTTT. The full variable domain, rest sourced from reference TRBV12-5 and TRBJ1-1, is DARVTQTPRHKVTEMGQEVTMRCQPILGHNTVFWYRQTMMQGLELLAYFRNRAPLDDSGMPKDRFSAEMPDATLATLKIQPSEPRDSAVYFCASGLFVGEGVVFENTEAFFGQGTRLTVV.